Listed below are T cell receptor beta chains from one sample, sequenced in a study of cytomegalovirus exposure and HLA in healthy donors. This table comes from immunoSEQ multiplex PCR, and its TCRdb copy is limited to in-frame clones, with some not included. Among 130,000 to 150,000 clones listed, around 77% were seen once. Source material: PBMCs. The origin of the receptors is a man younger than 45 in good health and CMV-seronegative. Both conserved end residues are part of each CDR3. The D gene is left open where the match is weak. Clone size appears in some rows only: once, few, many, or a class for an expanded clone.

d_gene: TRBD1; v_gene: TRBV6-5; abundance: .; j_gene: TRBJ1-2; CDR3nt: TGTGCCAGCAGTAGGGGGGGACAGGGGGCGTTCGGCTACACCTTC; CDR3aa: CASSRGGQGAFGYTF
d_gene: TRBD1; v_gene: TRBV5-1; abundance: .; j_gene: TRBJ2-7; CDR3nt: TGCGCCAGCAGCTACCGGGACAGGGGTGACGAGCAGTACTTC; CDR3aa: CASSYRDRGDEQYF
d_gene: TRBD1; v_gene: TRBV28; abundance: .; j_gene: TRBJ2-7; CDR3nt: TGTGCCAGCAGTTTAGGGACAGCGGACCACGAGCAGTACTTC; CDR3aa: CASSLGTADHEQYF
d_gene: TRBD1; v_gene: TRBV4-2; abundance: .; j_gene: TRBJ1-2; CDR3nt: TGTGCCAGCAGCCAAGACCCAGTTCAGGGGGCTAGACGGATTTATGGCTACACCTTC; CDR3aa: CASSQDPVQGARRIYGYTF
d_gene: .; v_gene: TRBV28; abundance: .; j_gene: TRBJ2-7; CDR3nt: TGTGCCAGCAGTTCTAAGAATCTCTACGAGCAGTACTTC; CDR3aa: CASSSKNLYEQYF
d_gene: .; v_gene: TRBV9; abundance: .; j_gene: TRBJ1-2; CDR3nt: TGTGCCAGCAGCGTAGGCTCCGGGGTTTTTGGAGGCTACACCTTC; CDR3aa: CASSVGSGVFGGYTF
d_gene: TRBD1; v_gene: TRBV5-8; abundance: .; j_gene: TRBJ1-2; CDR3nt: TGTGCCAGCAGCTTGCTAGTGTCCGGGACAGGGTTTACGGTATATGGCTACACCTTC; CDR3aa: CASSLLVSGTGFTVYGYTF
d_gene: .; v_gene: TRBV6-1; abundance: .; j_gene: TRBJ2-7; CDR3nt: TGTGCCAGCCTGGGGCGGACATCCTACGAGCAGTACTTC; CDR3aa: CASLGRTSYEQYF
d_gene: .; v_gene: TRBV29-1; abundance: few; j_gene: TRBJ1-2; CDR3nt: TGCAGCGCCCCCTCTTCTGGGGGCTACCCCTTC; CDR3aa: CSAPSSGGYPF
d_gene: .; v_gene: TRBV6-6; abundance: .; j_gene: TRBJ1-2; CDR3nt: TGTGCCAGCAGTTACTCGTGGACTGACAACTATGGCTACACCTTC; CDR3aa: CASSYSWTDNYGYTF
d_gene: TRBD2; v_gene: TRBV5-1; abundance: .; j_gene: TRBJ2-1; CDR3nt: TGCGCCAGCAGCTTAGAAGTAGCGGGAGTGGATGAGCAGTTCTTC; CDR3aa: CASSLEVAGVDEQFF
d_gene: TRBD2; v_gene: TRBV5-6; abundance: .; j_gene: TRBJ2-7; CDR3nt: TGTGCCAGCAGCCCCGGGACTAGCGGGAGTTCCTACGAGCAGTACTTC; CDR3aa: CASSPGTSGSSYEQYF
d_gene: TRBD1; v_gene: TRBV30; abundance: once; j_gene: TRBJ2-7; CDR3nt: TGTGCCTGGATGGGACAGGGGTACCACGAGCAGTACTTC; CDR3aa: CAWMGQGYHEQYF
d_gene: .; v_gene: TRBV28; abundance: .; j_gene: TRBJ2-2; CDR3nt: TGTGCCAGCAGCCTATATCCAGGGGAGCTGTTTTTT; CDR3aa: CASSLYPGELFF
d_gene: .; v_gene: TRBV10-1; abundance: .; j_gene: TRBJ2-7; CDR3nt: TGCGCCAGCAGTGAGCAGGGAGGCTACGAGCAGTACTTC; CDR3aa: CASSEQGGYEQYF
d_gene: .; v_gene: TRBV29-1; abundance: .; j_gene: TRBJ1-2; CDR3nt: TGCAGCGTGGCAGGGAGGATGAAGTTCGGCTACACCTTC; CDR3aa: CSVAGRMKFGYTF
d_gene: TRBD1; v_gene: TRBV5-1; abundance: .; j_gene: TRBJ2-1; CDR3nt: TGCGCCAGCAGCTTGGCCTCGCAGGGGGCGAACAATGAGCAGTTCTTC; CDR3aa: CASSLASQGANNEQFF
d_gene: TRBD1; v_gene: TRBV6-1; abundance: few; j_gene: TRBJ1-6; CDR3nt: TGTGCCAGCAGTGAAGGTGGTGTCAGGGGGAGTAATTCACCCCTCCACTTT; CDR3aa: CASSEGGVRGSNSPLHF
d_gene: .; v_gene: TRBV15; abundance: .; j_gene: TRBJ2-7; CDR3nt: TGTGCCACCAGCAGAGCCCAGGGCCCACCCTACGAGCAGTACTTC; CDR3aa: CATSRAQGPPYEQYF
d_gene: .; v_gene: TRBV5-1; abundance: few; j_gene: TRBJ1-2; CDR3nt: TGTGCCAGCAGCTTGCCGAGTAACTATGGCTACACCTTC; CDR3aa: CASSLPSNYGYTF
d_gene: .; v_gene: TRBV10-2; abundance: .; j_gene: TRBJ1-2; CDR3nt: TGCGCCAGCAGCTACATAACAGAAGCTAACTATGGCTACACCTTC; CDR3aa: CASSYITEANYGYTF
d_gene: TRBD1; v_gene: TRBV4-2; abundance: .; j_gene: TRBJ2-5; CDR3nt: TGTGCCAGCAGCCTTGGACAGGGAAAGAGAGAGACCCAGTACTTC; CDR3aa: CASSLGQGKRETQYF
d_gene: TRBD1; v_gene: TRBV18; abundance: .; j_gene: TRBJ1-2; CDR3nt: TGTGCCAGCTCACCTTCCTCCTCACGACAGGGTGACTATGGCTACACCTTC; CDR3aa: CASSPSSSRQGDYGYTF
d_gene: TRBD2; v_gene: TRBV5-1; abundance: .; j_gene: TRBJ2-3; CDR3nt: TGCGCCAGCAGCTTGGGGGCTAGCGGCGACACAGATACGCAGTATTTT; CDR3aa: CASSLGASGDTDTQYF
d_gene: .; v_gene: TRBV10-3; abundance: .; j_gene: TRBJ1-5; CDR3nt: TGTGCCATCAGTGAGGGGCAGGGCAATCAGCCCCAGCATTTT; CDR3aa: CAISEGQGNQPQHF
d_gene: .; v_gene: TRBV10-3; abundance: .; j_gene: TRBJ1-5; CDR3nt: TGTGCCATCAGTGAGGGCATACATAGCAATCAGCCCCAGCATTTT; CDR3aa: CAISEGIHSNQPQHF
d_gene: TRBD1; v_gene: TRBV7-3; abundance: .; j_gene: TRBJ1-5; CDR3nt: TGTGCCAGCAGCTCTAAATCTTTCGGAGACAGGGACAATCAGCCCCAGCATTTT; CDR3aa: CASSSKSFGDRDNQPQHF
d_gene: TRBD1; v_gene: TRBV15; abundance: .; j_gene: TRBJ1-5; CDR3nt: TGTGCCACCAGCAGAGGAACCACAGGGGTCAATCAGCCCCAGCATTTT; CDR3aa: CATSRGTTGVNQPQHF
d_gene: .; v_gene: TRBV6-6; abundance: .; j_gene: TRBJ1-1; CDR3nt: TGTGCCAGCACCCACCGGGGACTAGAAGCTTTCTTT; CDR3aa: CASTHRGLEAFF
d_gene: .; v_gene: TRBV7-7; abundance: .; j_gene: TRBJ2-3; CDR3nt: TGTGCCAGCAGCTTAGGCCCAGGCACAGATACGCAGTATTTT; CDR3aa: CASSLGPGTDTQYF
d_gene: .; v_gene: TRBV12-5; abundance: .; j_gene: TRBJ2-1; CDR3nt: TGTGCTAGTGGTTTTTTGGGAGATCCCCGAAACGATGAGCAGTTCTTC; CDR3aa: CASGFLGDPRNDEQFF
d_gene: .; v_gene: TRBV19; abundance: .; j_gene: TRBJ1-2; CDR3nt: TGTGCCAGTAGTTGGGGGCCAGGGGCCGCCTATGGCTACACCTTC; CDR3aa: CASSWGPGAAYGYTF
d_gene: .; v_gene: TRBV7-9; abundance: .; j_gene: TRBJ1-5; CDR3nt: TGTGCCAGCAGCTTAGCAGGGGTTAGCAATCAGCCCCAGCATTTT; CDR3aa: CASSLAGVSNQPQHF
d_gene: TRBD2; v_gene: TRBV4-1; abundance: .; j_gene: TRBJ2-5; CDR3nt: TGCGCCAGCAGCCAAGAGGGACTACAAAAAGAGACCCAGTACTTC; CDR3aa: CASSQEGLQKETQYF
d_gene: TRBD1; v_gene: TRBV29-1; abundance: .; j_gene: TRBJ2-5; CDR3nt: TGCAGCGTTGAACGGACAGGGGTCGTGGAGACCCAGTACTTC; CDR3aa: CSVERTGVVETQYF
d_gene: TRBD1; v_gene: TRBV27; abundance: .; j_gene: TRBJ2-2; CDR3nt: TGTGCCAGCAGTTTAATGGGACAGGGAAACACCGGGGAGCTGTTTTTT; CDR3aa: CASSLMGQGNTGELFF
d_gene: .; v_gene: TRBV4-2; abundance: .; j_gene: TRBJ2-1; CDR3nt: TGTGCCAGCCACCGGGGCGGGGATCTTTACAATGAGCAGTTCTTC; CDR3aa: CASHRGGDLYNEQFF
d_gene: .; v_gene: TRBV5-1; abundance: .; j_gene: TRBJ2-5; CDR3nt: TGCGCCAGCAGCACAGGACAAGAGACCCAGTACTTC; CDR3aa: CASSTGQETQYF